These T cell receptor beta chains were read from a single sample in a study of immune heterogeneity within non-small cell lung tumors. One entry per CDR3 protein, called by TCRdb with MiXCR from the multiplex PCR reads. The sample comprises 13,000 or so distinct CDR3 sequences, roughly a fifth of which are singletons, and around 4.3% rests with the top ten. Sample: lung tumor tissue. The origin of the receptors is a man aged 55 to 70 with non-small cell lung cancer. CDR3s include the opening cysteine and the closing phenylalanine or tryptophan. Fields, in order: J gene, D gene, V gene, CDR3 length, clone size, CDR3 protein. The D gene is left open where the match is weak. Only some rows state a clone size, as once, few, many or a class for expanded clones.

TRBJ1-2 . TRBV10-3 16 . CAISYWRTALNYGYTF
TRBJ1-1 TRBD1 TRBV19 13 medium-sized CASTGGAYTEAFF
TRBJ2-7 TRBD2 TRBV3-1 14 . CASSRLAEGGEQYF
TRBJ2-5 . TRBV11-3 12 few CASSLRGETQYF
TRBJ1-6 . TRBV19 12 . CASSIVHSPLHF
TRBJ2-5 . TRBV9 17 few CASSVPHEGYLLETQYF
TRBJ2-2 TRBD1 TRBV19 14 many CASRRQGNTGELFF
TRBJ2-1 TRBD2 TRBV6-1 12 . CASNQAGNEQFF
TRBJ1-4 . TRBV30 14 medium-sized CAWSLRGWNEKLFF
TRBJ1-1 . TRBV7-9 15 . CASSLLRGAGAEAFF
TRBJ1-1 . TRBV29-1 14 medium-sized CSVDPGEGGTEAFF
TRBJ1-6 TRBD1 TRBV2 14 medium-sized CASRLTGGLAPLHF
TRBJ1-5 . TRBV7-9 15 . CASSLETWSNQPQHF
TRBJ2-1 TRBD2 TRBV27 16 few CASSFLAGGPHNEQFF
TRBJ1-5 . TRBV20-1 15 medium-sized CSARDPLGGNQPQHF
TRBJ1-2 . TRBV20-1 13 . CSASSAEGVGYTF
TRBJ2-1 TRBD2 TRBV11-2 17 few CASSSRSGAGVGNEQFF
TRBJ1-5 . TRBV5-1 15 medium-sized CASSPGGGLNQPQHF
TRBJ2-3 TRBD2 TRBV19 15 few CATAQAGERTDTQYF
TRBJ1-4 . TRBV6-1 16 few CASSGEDPHGSEKLFF
TRBJ1-1 . TRBV27 13 medium-sized CASRGTVNTEAFF
TRBJ2-6 . TRBV5-1 16 . CASSLNVLSGANVLTF
TRBJ2-5 . TRBV20-1 13 few CSASLLIQETQYF
TRBJ2-1 . TRBV10-2 17 medium-sized CASLWRGTGGGYNEQFF
TRBJ1-1 TRBD1 TRBV19 13 few CASNPGGRTEAFF
TRBJ1-5 . TRBV19 15 few CASSIAQGSNQPQHF
TRBJ1-1 . TRBV6-2/TRBV6-3 13 . CASSYGRNTEAFF
TRBJ2-1 TRBD2 TRBV11-3 15 . CASSLEGLALGEQFF
TRBJ2-2 . TRBV7-2 14 few CASSFSANTGELFF
TRBJ1-2 TRBD1 TRBV6-1 16 medium-sized CASSEARTGNYYGYTF
TRBJ2-2 . TRBV20-1 13 few CSARDLRSGELFF
TRBJ1-1 . TRBV6-1 14 . CASSQGGLNTEAFF
TRBJ2-1 TRBD2 TRBV24-1 19 . CATSDPGLQGGGSYNEQFF
TRBJ1-5 . TRBV6-5 15 medium-sized CASSYSTGSDQPQHF
TRBJ2-1 TRBD2 TRBV20-1 15 few CSLNPGGRDYNEQFF
TRBJ2-1 TRBD1 TRBV19 18 . CASSVDRGRVGSYNEQFF
TRBJ2-5 . TRBV7-9 12 few CASSLGMETQYF
TRBJ1-3 . TRBV5-8 15 . CASSFPGLTGNTIYF
TRBJ1-1 . TRBV7-6 15 . CASSLAQAMNTEAFF
TRBJ2-2 TRBD2 TRBV19 14 . CASSITGGPGELFF
TRBJ2-1 . TRBV28 15 . CASSQPRGTYNEQFF
TRBJ2-3 . TRBV2 15 few CASSDGLISTDTQYF
TRBJ2-3 TRBD2 TRBV12-3/TRBV12-4 15 medium-sized CASRTWGTSVDTQYF
TRBJ2-6 TRBD1 TRBV24-1 17 few CATSGTGEDSGANVLTF